The clone carrying this T cell receptor beta chain was seen ten or more times. Its antigen is unknown. The germline V gene encodes CDR1 DFQATT and CDR2 SNEGSKA (reference sequence). This CDR3 has 15 residues. V dropped 4 bases and J dropped 4 bases, with 20 bases sitting between them. This sample is drawn from a study of T-cell memory formation after mild COVID-19. Turning to the study itself: TCR clusters largely stayed donor specific. Regarding the study as a whole: Prior to infection, memory already included some responding clones, suggesting cross-reactive memory joined. CD4/CD8 balance characterized clones contracting day 15 to 85, and CD4+ skew characterized later expanders. Specificity for SARS-CoV-2 was not confirmed among the second-wave clones peaking on day 37.

TCRdb re-called the 5' RACE reads with MiXCR, one entry per CDR3 protein. The table includes about 27,000 distinct CDR3 sequences, 15% to 20% detected once. The rearrangement uses TRBV20-1 and TRBJ2-7; perhaps TRBD1 as D (6 bases). The sequence was collected from an adult who had mild COVID-19 (a few samples of this study predate the infection). Cell type and time point are not known. Sequenced sample: PBMCs or a T cell subset sorted from them (not recorded which). For the CDR3, the DNA is TGCAGTGCTACCCCCGGGGCCCTTCAGGGGTACGAGCAGTACTTC. It codes for CSATPGALQGYEQYF.